These T cell receptor beta chains were read from a single sample in a study of cytomegalovirus exposure and HLA in healthy donors. Here immunoSEQ multiplex PCR was the method, and the copy in TCRdb shows in-frame clones only, minus some. The profile shows about 82,000 clones, roughly 94% of them singletons. The sequencing input was PBMCs. These receptors came from a woman aged 18-30 years in good health and CMV-seronegative. Each CDR3 is given with its conserved first and last residue. Fields, in order: D gene, V gene, clone size, J gene, CDR3 DNA, CDR3 protein. D genes are given only for firm matches. Size is stated for part of the rows, as once, few or many counts, or as a class when the clone is expanded.

>.|TRBV7-8|.|TRBJ2-7
TGTGCCACCTCTTCCCGCAGGGGCTCCTACGAGCAGTACTTC
CATSSRRGSYEQYF
>TRBD2|TRBV13|.|TRBJ2-7
TGTGCCAGCAGCTCTCGGGGACTAGCGAACTCATACGAGCAGTACTTC
CASSSRGLANSYEQYF
>TRBD1|TRBV13|.|TRBJ1-1
TGTGCCAGCAGCGTACAGAGACAGGGGAAAGCTTTCTTT
CASSVQRQGKAFF
>TRBD1|TRBV5-4|.|TRBJ1-2
TGTGCCAGCAGCTATGGACAGGGGCAAAGTGGCTACACCTTC
CASSYGQGQSGYTF
>TRBD1|TRBV5-4|once|TRBJ2-6
TGTGCCAGCAGCTGGACAGGGCTCTCTGGGGCCAACGTCCTGACTTTC
CASSWTGLSGANVLTF
>.|TRBV4-1|once|TRBJ1-6
TGCGCCAGCAGCCTGGGGGGGTTTGGGGGTTCACCCCTCCACTTT
CASSLGGFGGSPLHF
>.|TRBV19|.|TRBJ2-1
TGTGCCAGTAGTATCCCGGGGTTGGGCAATGAGCAGTTCTTC
CASSIPGLGNEQFF
>.|TRBV15|.|TRBJ1-2
TGTGCCACCAGCACCCGACAGGTTTCCAACTATGGCTACACCTTC
CATSTRQVSNYGYTF
>.|TRBV7-8|.|TRBJ2-1
TGTGCCAGCAGCTTAGGGGCAAGTACTTCCTACAATGAGCAGTTCTTC
CASSLGASTSYNEQFF
>.|TRBV7-9|.|TRBJ2-7
TGTGCCAGCAGCTTCCTCTTACAGGGCTTCTCCTACGAGCAGTACTTC
CASSFLLQGFSYEQYF
>.|TRBV14|.|TRBJ1-1
TGTGCCAGCAGCCAAGTAGGGGCCACTGAAGCTTTCTTT
CASSQVGATEAFF
>TRBD1|TRBV4-3|few|TRBJ2-7
TGCGCCAGCAGCCATTCCGGGACAGGGGAGGCCTACGAGCAGTACTTC
CASSHSGTGEAYEQYF
>TRBD1|TRBV5-1|once|TRBJ1-1
TGCGCCAGCAGCAACCCGACAGGGAGGACTGAAGCTTTCTTT
CASSNPTGRTEAFF
>.|TRBV6-6|.|TRBJ1-5
TGTGCCAGCAGTTCTTTTGGACAGCTTAGCAATCAGCCCCAGCATTTT
CASSSFGQLSNQPQHF
>TRBD2|TRBV5-1|.|TRBJ2-7
TGCGCCAGCAGCTTGGGCCAGCGGGGAGTCCACGAGCAGTACTTC
CASSLGQRGVHEQYF
>.|TRBV5-6|.|TRBJ1-2
TGTGCCAGCAGCTCCAGGAGGACCTATGGCTACACCTTC
CASSSRRTYGYTF
>.|TRBV7-2|.|TRBJ1-5
TGTGCCAGCAGCTTAGTAACAGGGCTAGGGCAGCCCCAGCATTTT
CASSLVTGLGQPQHF
>.|TRBV5-1|.|TRBJ2-5
TGCGCCAGCAGCTTGCAGAGTAGGGAGCAAGAGACCCAGTACTTC
CASSLQSREQETQYF
>.|TRBV29-1|.|TRBJ2-7
TGCAGCGTTCGAACAGACCGGGACTCCTACGAGCAGTACTTC
CSVRTDRDSYEQYF
>.|TRBV20-1|.|TRBJ2-7
TGCAGTACTATACTAGCTTACGAGCAGTACTTC
CSTILAYEQYF
>.|TRBV6-4|few|TRBJ2-1
TGTGCCAGCAGTGACTCCGACGGGTACAATGAGCAGTTCTTC
CASSDSDGYNEQFF
>TRBD1|TRBV6-5|.|TRBJ1-2
TGTGCCAGCAGTTACTCGGGACAGTACTATGGCTACACCTTC
CASSYSGQYYGYTF
>TRBD1|TRBV2|.|TRBJ1-1
TGTGCCAGCAGCTCCGGGACAGGGACTATGAGAGCTTTCTTT
CASSSGTGTMRAFF
>TRBD2|TRBV11-2|.|TRBJ2-3
TGTGCCAGCAGCCCTTTAACCGGGGGCGGGGGGGCACGGACAGATACGCAGTATTTT
CASSPLTGGGGARTDTQYF
>TRBD2|TRBV6-5|once|TRBJ2-7
TGTGCCAGCAGTCTACTAGCGGGGGCCTACGAGCAGTACTTC
CASSLLAGAYEQYF
>TRBD2|TRBV19|few|TRBJ2-1
TGTGCCAGTAGTATAGCAGGGGTTAGCGGGAGGGGATACAATGAGCAGTTCTTC
CASSIAGVSGRGYNEQFF
>TRBD1|TRBV4-1|.|TRBJ1-1
TGCGCCAGCAGCCAAGATCGGTGGGCAGGGGGCATGAACACTGAAGCTTTCTTT
CASSQDRWAGGMNTEAFF
>.|TRBV29-1|.|TRBJ1-1
TGCAGCGCCCGGGACACTGAAGCTTTCTTT
CSARDTEAFF
>TRBD1|TRBV6-5|.|TRBJ1-1
TGTGCCAGCAGGAGACAGGGTGCGGGGAACACTGAAGCTTTCTTT
CASRRQGAGNTEAFF
>TRBD1|TRBV6-5|.|TRBJ1-1
TGTGCCAGCAGACAGGGGATGGCTGAAGCTTTCTTT
CASRQGMAEAFF
>TRBD2|TRBV4-3|.|TRBJ2-1
TGCGCCAGCAGCCAAGATGGAAGCGGGAGGGCCGTGAATGAGCAGTTCTTC
CASSQDGSGRAVNEQFF
>TRBD1|TRBV25-1|.|TRBJ1-2
TGTGCCAGCAGTGGTGTCTCGACAGGGAAGCGGGCTGGCTACACCTTC
CASSGVSTGKRAGYTF
>TRBD1|TRBV27|.|TRBJ1-1
TGTGCCAGCAGTAAGGACAGGGGCGCACACTATACTGAAGCTTTCTTT
CASSKDRGAHYTEAFF
>TRBD2|TRBV19|.|TRBJ2-5
TGTGCCAGTAGTCGGGCCGGGACTAGCGGGGGACCCCAAGAGACCCAGTACTTC
CASSRAGTSGGPQETQYF
>TRBD2|TRBV4-3|.|TRBJ2-3
TGCGCCAGCAGCCAAGATCTGAGTAGCGGGAGGGATACGCAGTATTTT
CASSQDLSSGRDTQYF
>.|TRBV4-1|once|TRBJ1-2
TGCGCCAGCAGCCAAGGTATCTATGGCTACACCTTC
CASSQGIYGYTF
>.|TRBV5-1|.|TRBJ2-7
TGCGCCAGCAGCCCTGCGGTAGGTTACGAGCAGTACTTC
CASSPAVGYEQYF
>TRBD2|TRBV11-2|.|TRBJ2-1
TGTGCCAGCAGCTTCACTAGCGGGAGTTACAATGAGCAGTTCTTC
CASSFTSGSYNEQFF
>.|TRBV10-3|.|TRBJ1-3
TGTGCCATCAATGAATTCCCGGGTGACACCATATATTTT
CAINEFPGDTIYF
>TRBD2|TRBV28|.|TRBJ2-3
TGTGCCAGCAGTTCTCCTAGCGGGAGTGCATGGACAGATACGCAGTATTTT
CASSSPSGSAWTDTQYF
>.|TRBV4-1|once|TRBJ1-1
TGCGCCAGCAGCCAAGATCTGCAGGTGAACACTGAAGCTTTCTTT
CASSQDLQVNTEAFF
>TRBD2|TRBV6-5|.|TRBJ2-1
TGCACGGCGGGGGGGCAGGGTGAGCAGTTCTTC
CTAGGQGEQFF